The T cell receptor beta chain described here comes from a study of cytomegalovirus exposure and HLA in healthy donors. Primers included in the PCR were 60 Vbeta and 13 Jbeta primers. Some clones are missing from TCRdb's copy, which holds only in-frame ones; the method was immunoSEQ multiplex PCR. The table has hundreds of thousands of clones, roughly 84% seen once; the top ten hold about 1.4%. As for this clone: Its antigen remains unidentified.

Notes on the study in general: Investigators reported 150 to 200 TCR beta chains as tied to cytomegalovirus. TCR beta sequences numbering around 15,000 were associated with HLA alleles at 0.05 false discovery rate in a later analysis. Later on, a genetic analysis was performed. It linked a missense variant in DCLRE1C with V- and J-gene trimming of TCR beta.

This CDR3 region has 15 residues. The germline CDR1 and CDR2 sequences are MNHEY and SMNVEV (reference sequence). V gave up 2 bases and J gave up 2 bases; unmatched junction bases: 6. The chain joins TRBV27 to TRBJ2-7, with 7 bases matching TRBD2. Sequenced material: PBMCs. The receptor's source is a girl aged 5-17 years in good health and CMV-seronegative. Here the CDR3 reads CASSLEGGRTYEQYF. The DNA of the CDR3 is TGTGCCAGCAGTTTAGAGGGCGGGAGAACCTACGAGCAGTACTTC.